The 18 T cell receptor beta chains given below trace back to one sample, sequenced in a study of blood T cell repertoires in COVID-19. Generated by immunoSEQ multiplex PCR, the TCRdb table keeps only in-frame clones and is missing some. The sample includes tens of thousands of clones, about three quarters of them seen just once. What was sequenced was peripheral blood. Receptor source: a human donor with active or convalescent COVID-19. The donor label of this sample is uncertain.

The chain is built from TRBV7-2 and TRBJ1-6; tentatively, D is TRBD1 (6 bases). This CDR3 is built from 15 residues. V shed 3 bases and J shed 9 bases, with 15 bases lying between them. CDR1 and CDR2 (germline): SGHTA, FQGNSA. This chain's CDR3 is CASSFPPRGGSPLHF. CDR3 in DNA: TGTGCCAGCAGCTTTCCCCCCAGGGGTGGTTCACCCCTCCACTTT.

The chain's CDR3 is CASSPTAGQGWQTQYF. CDR3 sequence (DNA): TGTGCCAGCAGTCCCACGGCGGGACAGGGGTGGCAGACCCAGTACTTC. The genes are TRBV27 and TRBJ2-5; 10 bases map to TRBD1. CDR1 and CDR2 from the germline V gene are MNHEY and SMNVEV (reference sequence). The CDR3 is 16 amino acids. V shed 5 bases and J 6 bases; nucleotides not matched to a gene: 12.

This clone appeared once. The CDR3 DNA reads as TGTGCCAGCAGCTTTATCCAGGGGTATGGCTACACCTTC. Amino acid sequence: CASSFIQGYGYTF. The V gene is TRBV7-2, the J gene TRBJ1-2, with D possibly TRBD1 on 6 matching bases. Between the trimmed V and J ends, which lost 3 bases and 5 bases, there was a span of 10 bases. CDR1 is SGHTA and CDR2 is FQGNSA in the germline V gene. The CDR3 extends over 13 amino acids.

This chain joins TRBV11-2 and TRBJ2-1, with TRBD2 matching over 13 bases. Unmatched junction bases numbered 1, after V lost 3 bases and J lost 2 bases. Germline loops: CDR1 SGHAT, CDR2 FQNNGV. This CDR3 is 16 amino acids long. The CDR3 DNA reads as TGTGCCAGCAGCTTGGGACTAGCGGGGCCCTACAATGAGCAGTTCTTC. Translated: CASSLGLAGPYNEQFF.

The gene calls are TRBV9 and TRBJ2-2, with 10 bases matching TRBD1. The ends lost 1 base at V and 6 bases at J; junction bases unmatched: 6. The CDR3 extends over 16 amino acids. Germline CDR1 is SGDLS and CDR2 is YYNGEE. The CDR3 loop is CASSVKGQGSAGELFF. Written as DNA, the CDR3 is TGTGCCAGCAGCGTAAAGGGACAGGGGTCGGCCGGGGAGCTGTTTTTT.

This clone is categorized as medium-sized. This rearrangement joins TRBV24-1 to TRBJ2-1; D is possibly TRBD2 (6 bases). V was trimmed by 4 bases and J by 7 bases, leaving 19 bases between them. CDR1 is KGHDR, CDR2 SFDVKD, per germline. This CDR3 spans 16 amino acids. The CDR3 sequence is CATSDPGGVGTNEQFF. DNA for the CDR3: TGTGCCACCAGTGACCCCGGCGGGGTTGGCACAAATGAGCAGTTCTTC.

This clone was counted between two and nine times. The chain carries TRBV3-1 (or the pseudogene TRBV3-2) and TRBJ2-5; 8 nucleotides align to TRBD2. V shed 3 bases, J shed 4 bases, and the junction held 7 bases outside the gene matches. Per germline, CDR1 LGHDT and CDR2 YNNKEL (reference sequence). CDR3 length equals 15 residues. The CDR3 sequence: CASSQSGSGIETQYF. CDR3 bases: TGTGCCAGCAGCCAGAGCGGGAGTGGAATAGAGACCCAGTACTTC.

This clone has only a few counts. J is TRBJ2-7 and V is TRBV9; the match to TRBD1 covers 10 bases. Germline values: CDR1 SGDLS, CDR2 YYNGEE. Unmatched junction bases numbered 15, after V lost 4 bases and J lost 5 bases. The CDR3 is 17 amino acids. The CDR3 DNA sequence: TGTGCCAGCAGCCCCGGAAATGGGGGACAGGGGCGCGACGAGCAGTACTTC. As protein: CASSPGNGGQGRDEQYF.

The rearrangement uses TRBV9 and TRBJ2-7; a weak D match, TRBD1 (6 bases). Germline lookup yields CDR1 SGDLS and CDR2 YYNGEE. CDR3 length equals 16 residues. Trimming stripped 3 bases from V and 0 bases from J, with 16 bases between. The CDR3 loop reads CASSAPNGQSSYEQYF. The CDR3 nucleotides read TGTGCCAGCAGCGCCCCCAACGGACAGAGCTCCTACGAGCAGTACTTC.

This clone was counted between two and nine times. For the CDR3, the DNA is TGTGCCATTTCGACTAGCGGGGGTAGCACAGATACGCAGTATTTT. Translated: CAISTSGGSTDTQYF. The rearrangement links TRBV10-3 to TRBJ2-3; 12 positions agree with TRBD2. V gave up 9 bases and J gave up 0 bases; unmatched junction bases: 4. The CDR3 extends over 15 amino acids. Looked up from germline, CDR1 is ENHRY and CDR2 is SYGVKD.

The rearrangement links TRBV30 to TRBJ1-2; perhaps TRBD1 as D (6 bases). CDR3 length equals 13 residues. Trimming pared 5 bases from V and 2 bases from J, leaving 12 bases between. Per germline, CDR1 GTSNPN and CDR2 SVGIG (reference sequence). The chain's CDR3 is CAWGNQGNYGYTF. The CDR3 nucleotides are TGTGCCTGGGGGAATCAGGGGAACTATGGCTACACCTTC.

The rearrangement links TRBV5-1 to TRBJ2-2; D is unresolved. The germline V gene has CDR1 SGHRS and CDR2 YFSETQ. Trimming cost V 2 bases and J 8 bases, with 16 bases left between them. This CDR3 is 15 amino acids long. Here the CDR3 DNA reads TGCGCCAGCAGCTTCGGTGGGCAGCCTGGAGGGGAGCTGTTTTTT. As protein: CASSFGGQPGGELFF.

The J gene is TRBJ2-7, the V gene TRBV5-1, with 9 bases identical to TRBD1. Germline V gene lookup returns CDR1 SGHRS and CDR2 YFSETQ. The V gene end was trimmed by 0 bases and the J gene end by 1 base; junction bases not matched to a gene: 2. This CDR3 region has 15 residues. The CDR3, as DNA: TGCGCCAGCAGCTTGGGCGGGACAGGGTCCTACGAGCAGTACTTC. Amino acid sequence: CASSLGGTGSYEQYF.

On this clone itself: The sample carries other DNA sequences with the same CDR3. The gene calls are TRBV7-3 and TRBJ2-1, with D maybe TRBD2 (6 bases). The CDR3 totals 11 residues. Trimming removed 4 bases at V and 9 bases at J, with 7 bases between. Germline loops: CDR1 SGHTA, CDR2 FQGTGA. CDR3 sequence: CASSWGGEQFF. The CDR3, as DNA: TGTGCCAGCAGCTGGGGAGGTGAGCAGTTCTTC.

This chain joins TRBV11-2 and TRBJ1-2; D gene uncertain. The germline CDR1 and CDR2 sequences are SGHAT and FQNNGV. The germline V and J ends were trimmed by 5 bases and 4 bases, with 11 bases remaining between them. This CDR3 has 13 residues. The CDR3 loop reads CASSPLRVYGYTF. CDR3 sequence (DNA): TGTGCCAGCAGCCCTTTACGGGTCTATGGCTACACCTTC. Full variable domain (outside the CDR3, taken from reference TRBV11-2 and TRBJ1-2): EAGVAQSPRYKIIEKRQSVAFWCNPISGHATLYWYQQILGQGPKLLIQFQNNGVVDDSQLPKDRFSAERLKGVDSTLKIQPAKLEDSAVYLCASSPLRVYGYTFGSGTRLTVV.

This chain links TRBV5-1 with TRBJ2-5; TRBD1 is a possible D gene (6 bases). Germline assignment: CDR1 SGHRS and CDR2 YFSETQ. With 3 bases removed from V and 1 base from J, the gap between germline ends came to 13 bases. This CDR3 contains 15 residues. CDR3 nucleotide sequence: TGCGCCAGCAGCTCACTCACAGGGTTCCAAGAGACCCAGTACTTC. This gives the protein CASSSLTGFQETQYF.

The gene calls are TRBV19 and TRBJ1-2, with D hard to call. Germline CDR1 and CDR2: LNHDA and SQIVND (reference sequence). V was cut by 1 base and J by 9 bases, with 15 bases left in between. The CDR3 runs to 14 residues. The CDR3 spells CASSIGQNPQSYTF. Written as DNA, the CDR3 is TGTGCCAGTAGTATAGGGCAGAACCCACAAAGCTACACCTTC.

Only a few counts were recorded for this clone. This chain's CDR3 is CASTGQGEYYGYTF. The CDR3, as DNA: TGTGCCAGCACCGGACAGGGGGAATACTATGGCTACACCTTC. V and J are TRBV2 and TRBJ1-2, with TRBD1 matching 10 bases. The CDR3 consists of 14 residues. From germline, CDR1 is SNHLY and CDR2 FYNNEI. V trimming: 7 bases; J trimming: 3 bases; junction bases outside the gene matches: 5.